These 26 T cell receptor beta chains were sequenced from one sample in a study of OX40 agonist ivuxolimab in advanced cancers. Sequencing was performed with immunoSEQ multiplex PCR; in TCRdb, only in-frame clones are kept and a portion is missing. The data show 70,000 to 95,000 clones, just over 85% seen once. Here the sequenced sample was CD4+ or CD8+ T cells sorted from blood, taken in a trial of the OX40 agonist ivuxolimab. These receptors came from an adult with an advanced solid tumor such as melanoma, head and neck, liver or kidney cancer.

This chain links TRBV6-5 with TRBJ1-1; tentatively, D is TRBD1 (5 bases). The V end lost 4 bases, the J end lost 0 bases, and 9 bases lay between the germline ends. Per the germline V gene, CDR1 is MNHEY and CDR2 is SVGAGI. The length of the CDR3 is 14 residues. In DNA, the CDR3 is TGTGCCAGCAGTTCAGGACACCTGAACACTGAAGCTTTCTTT. Amino acids: CASSSGHLNTEAFF.

The V call is TRBV28, the J call TRBJ2-5; D gene ambiguous. The DNA end is a closer match to TRBJ2-7, so the J assignment may be wrong. Germline-derived CDR1 and CDR2 are MDHEN and SYDVKM. The CDR3 runs to 12 residues. The CDR3 region is CASSPPSYEQYF. CDR3 sequence (DNA): TGTGCCAGCAGCCCACCCTCCTACGAGCAGTACTTC.

This clone was seen a single time. The CDR3 DNA reads TGTGCAAGTCGATCTAGACTAGCGGGATTCTACGAGCAGTACTTC. It translates to CASRSRLAGFYEQYF. The chain recombines TRBV12-2 with TRBJ2-7; the DNA was not compared with TRBD2, the D call given in the table. TRBV12-2 constitutes a pseudogene. CDR3 length equals 15 residues.

This chain links TRBV18 with TRBJ2-7; the D is unclear. Trimming pared 5 bases from V and 7 bases from J, leaving 21 bases between. Germline V gene sequence: CDR1 KGHSH, CDR2 LQKENI. This CDR3 region has 15 residues. CDR3 in amino acids: CASSESAIKGPEQYF. Here the CDR3 DNA reads TGTGCCAGCTCAGAGTCGGCCATCAAAGGGCCGGAGCAGTACTTC. The variable domain in full, with the rest retrieved from reference TRBV18 and TRBJ2-7, is NAGVMQNPRHLVRRRGQEARLRCSPMKGHSHVYWYRQLPEEGLKFMVYLQKENIIDESGMPKERFSAEFPKEGPSILRIQQVVRGDSAAYFCASSESAIKGPEQYFGPGTRLTVT.

The chain uses TRBV6-6 and TRBJ1-2, with D tentatively TRBD1 (5 bases). V was cut by 6 bases and J by 5 bases, with 19 bases left in between. The CDR3 covers 15 residues. Germline V gene data show CDR1 as MNHNY and CDR2 as SVGAGI (reference sequence). The chain's CDR3 is CASSTGRQRLYGYTF. Written as DNA, the CDR3 is TGTGCCAGCAGCACCGGGCGACAGCGATTGTATGGCTACACCTTC.

This sequence joins TRBV25-1 and TRBJ2-7, with D possibly TRBD2 on 5 matching bases. With 5 bases removed from V and 7 bases from J, the gap between germline ends came to 24 bases. The CDR3 contains 16 residues. Germline V gives CDR1 MGHDK, CDR2 SYGVNS. The CDR3 sequence is CASSPTRISLYGEQYF. The CDR3 DNA reads TGTGCCAGCAGTCCTACTAGAATTTCACTTTATGGGGAGCAGTACTTC.

J is TRBJ2-1 and V is TRBV19; 9 positions match TRBD1. J was trimmed by 7 bases and V by 5 bases; bases with no gene match: 9. The CDR3 is made up of 15 amino acids. Germline-derived CDR1 and CDR2 are LNHDA and SQIVND (reference sequence). The CDR3 DNA sequence: TGTGCCAGTAGTTCTCGACAGGGGGAATGGAATGAGCAGTTCTTC. Amino acid sequence: CASSSRQGEWNEQFF.

This chain links TRBV28 with TRBJ1-2, with 7 bases that match TRBD1. The J segment lost 6 bases and the V segment lost 6 bases, leaving 7 bases of the junction unmatched. The CDR3 runs 13 residues. CDR1 and CDR2 from the germline V gene are MDHEN and SYDVKM. The CDR3, as DNA: TGTGCCAGCAGGCGAACAGGGGTCGATGGCTACACCTTC. Protein product: CASRRTGVDGYTF.

This chain links TRBV5-1 with TRBJ2-1; TRBD2 might be the D (6 bases). Trimming removed 2 bases from V and 8 bases from J, with 11 bases in between. From germline, CDR1 is SGHRS and CDR2 YFSETQ. The CDR3 has 13 residues. The CDR3 nucleotides read TGCGCCAGCAGCTTTATGGGGGAGGATGAGCAGTTCTTC. This codes for CASSFMGEDEQFF.

The table lists this clone with a few counts. V usage is TRBV10-2 and J usage is TRBJ1-1, with a possible D match to TRBD1 (6 bases). Trimming left V 8 bases short and J 3 bases short, with 13 bases between. This CDR3 contains 13 residues. Germline V gene sequence: CDR1 WSHSY, CDR2 SAAADI. This CDR3 reads CASAGQEDTEAFF. The CDR3 DNA reads as TGCGCCAGCGCGGGACAAGAGGACACTGAAGCTTTCTTT.

V usage is TRBV28 and J usage is TRBJ2-7, with 8 bases identical to TRBD1. In germline, CDR1 is MDHEN, CDR2 SYDVKM. The CDR3 extends over 13 amino acids. Trimming cost V 4 bases and J 4 bases; bases outside gene matches: 3. This CDR3 reads CASSSGTGYEQYF. The CDR3 region has the DNA TGTGCCAGCAGTTCCGGGACAGGATACGAGCAGTACTTC.

The chain has TRBV4-2 and TRBJ2-1; D may be TRBD2 (5 bases). CDR3 length: 15 residues. The V end lost 1 base, the J end lost 7 bases, and 14 bases lay between the germline ends. Germline loops: CDR1 LGHNA, CDR2 YNFKEQ. The CDR3 DNA follows: TGTGCCAGCAGCCAAGGCGGGTCCTCCCGGAATGAGCAGTTCTTC. Translated, it gives CASSQGGSSRNEQFF.

The chain links TRBV5-4 to TRBJ1-2; 7 bases are shared with TRBD1. CDR1 SGHNT and CDR2 YYREEE come from the germline V gene (reference sequence). The CDR3 length is 14 residues. The J segment lost 8 bases and the V segment lost 4 bases, leaving 11 bases of the junction unmatched. Here the CDR3 reads CASSDYSGGVGYTF. In DNA, the CDR3 is TGTGCCAGCAGCGACTACTCAGGGGGAGTAGGCTACACCTTC.

The rearrangement joins TRBV7-9 to TRBJ1-2, with TRBD1 matching 7 bases. Germline assignment: CDR1 SEHNR and CDR2 FQNEAQ (reference sequence). The CDR3 sequence is 14 residues long. With 6 bases clipped from V and 4 bases from J, the junction kept 8 bases outside the gene matches. The CDR3, as DNA: TGTGCCAGCAGTGAGGGACAGAGGTTCTATGGCTACACCTTC. Translated, it gives CASSEGQRFYGYTF.

The J gene is TRBJ1-1, the V gene TRBV5-1, with D possibly being TRBD1 (5 bases). The ends were cut back, 2 bases at V and 4 bases at J, with 9 bases in the middle. Germline V gene lookup returns CDR1 SGHRS and CDR2 YFSETQ. The CDR3 contains 13 residues. Here the CDR3 DNA reads TGCGCCAGCAGCTTTCTAGGGACCACTGAAGCTTTCTTT. It codes for CASSFLGTTEAFF. Variable domain in full (rest from reference TRBV5-1 and TRBJ1-1): KAGVTQTPRYLIKTRGQQVTLSCSPISGHRSVSWYQQTPGQGLQFLFEYFSETQRNKGNFPGRFSGRQFSNSRSEMNVSTLELGDSALYLCASSFLGTTEAFFGQGTRLTVV.

The chain links TRBV7-9 to TRBJ2-3, with D possibly matching TRBD2 (6 bases). Germline CDR1 reads SEHNR; CDR2 reads FQNEAQ (reference sequence). This CDR3 contains 17 residues. Trimming removed 5 bases at V and 0 bases at J, with 18 bases between. CDR3 in amino acids: CASSTLRGGVSTDTQYF. CDR3 in DNA: TGTGCCAGCAGCACGCTCAGAGGAGGGGTTAGCACAGATACGCAGTATTTT. Together with reference TRBV7-9 and TRBJ2-3, the CDR3 gives the full variable domain: DTGVSQNPRHKITKRGQNVTFRCDPISEHNRLYWYRQTLGQGPEFLTYFQNEAQLEKSRLLSDRFSAERPKGSFSTLEIQRTEQGDSAMYLCASSTLRGGVSTDTQYFGPGTRLTVL.

The CDR3 here is CASSQGGQSGPQHF. The CDR3 DNA follows: TGCGCCAGCAGCCAAGGTGGGCAGTCCGGGCCCCAGCATTTT. The V call is TRBV4-1, the J call TRBJ1-5; unclear D gene. The germline V gene encodes CDR1 MGHRA and CDR2 YSYEKL. The CDR3 spans 14 residues. Trimming removed 1 base from V and 9 bases from J, with 13 bases in between.

The chain is built from TRBV2 and TRBJ2-7, with unresolved D. Germline V lookup: CDR1 SNHLY, CDR2 FYNNEI. The CDR3 spans 11 residues. Trimming left V 5 bases short and J 1 base short, with 3 bases between. CDR3 coding DNA: TGTGCCAGCAGTTATTCCTACGAGCAGTACTTC. Translating gives CASSYSYEQYF.

The rearrangement uses TRBV5-6 and TRBJ2-2; 9 bases match TRBD1. The CDR3 runs to 17 residues. Unmatched junction bases numbered 13, after V lost 4 bases and J lost 6 bases. Germline V gene data show CDR1 as SGHDT and CDR2 as YYEEEE. The CDR3 protein is CASSKLQGASVPGELFF. For the CDR3, the DNA is TGTGCCAGCAGCAAATTACAGGGGGCGAGTGTTCCCGGGGAGCTGTTTTTT.

J is TRBJ2-3 and V is TRBV28; 9 bases fit TRBD2. The junction had 3 bases not matched to a gene; V was cut back by 1 base and J by 4 bases. Germline V gene lookup returns CDR1 MDHEN and CDR2 SYDVKM. The CDR3 runs 15 residues. The CDR3 here is CASSLSSGRPDTQYF. CDR3 nucleotides: TGTGCCAGCAGTTTATCCAGCGGGAGGCCAGATACGCAGTATTTT.

The chain links TRBV19 to TRBJ2-4, with D perhaps given as TRBD1 or TRBD2 (6 bases each). This CDR3 has 15 amino acids. Trimming stripped 5 bases from V and 7 bases from J, with 18 bases between. CDR1 and CDR2 from the germline V gene are LNHDA and SQIVND (reference sequence). The CDR3 loop is CASSPGAGQWNIQYF. The CDR3 region has the DNA TGTGCCAGTAGTCCGGGGGCAGGTCAATGGAACATTCAGTACTTC.

This rearrangement joins TRBV5-1 to TRBJ2-3, with TRBD2 matching over 8 bases. Per the germline V gene, CDR1 is SGHRS and CDR2 is YFSETQ. Trimming removed 2 bases from V and 3 bases from J; junction bases left unmatched: 5. The CDR3 covers 15 residues. This CDR3 is CASSFGRDITDTQYF. The CDR3 nucleotides are TGCGCCAGCAGCTTCGGGAGGGACATTACAGATACGCAGTATTTT.

The rearrangement uses TRBV2 and TRBJ2-7, with 8 nucleotides matching TRBD1. Germline V gene sequence: CDR1 SNHLY, CDR2 FYNNEI. V trimming: 2 bases; J trimming: 4 bases; junction bases outside the gene matches: 4. This CDR3 is 14 amino acids long. CDR3 sequence reads: CASSERTGFYEQYF. The CDR3 DNA reads as TGTGCCAGCAGTGAAAGGACAGGGTTTTACGAGCAGTACTTC.

The rearrangement links TRBV20-1 to TRBJ2-3; D unclear. V lost 1 base to trimming and J lost 4 bases, with 0 bases between them. The V gene's germline CDR1 is DFQATT and CDR2 SNEGSKA (reference sequence). The CDR3 has 10 amino acids. The CDR3 nucleotides are TGCAGTGCTAGAGCAGATACGCAGTATTTT. Protein product: CSARADTQYF.

This sequence joins TRBV19 and TRBJ1-5, with TRBD1 as a possible D gene (5 bases). The CDR3 totals 16 residues. The germline V gene has CDR1 LNHDA and CDR2 SQIVND (reference sequence). Trimming stripped 5 bases from V and 0 bases from J, with 14 bases between. CDR3 protein: CASSPRTRVSNQPQHF. As DNA, the CDR3 is TGTGCCAGTAGTCCACGGACAAGGGTTAGCAATCAGCCCCAGCATTTT.

This clone was detected only once. The chain joins TRBV30 to TRBJ2-1, with TRBD2 identical over 10 bases. The CDR3 is 14 amino acids. Germline values: CDR1 GTSNPN, CDR2 SVGIG (reference sequence). After removal of 2 bases from V and 6 bases from J, the junction contained 4 bases not matched to a gene. CDR3 sequence: CAWSSSGRVNEQFF. The CDR3 DNA sequence: TGTGCCTGGAGTTCCAGCGGGAGGGTCAATGAGCAGTTCTTC. The variable domain in full, completed from reference TRBV30 and TRBJ2-1, reads SQTIHQWPATLVQPVGSPLSLECTVEGTSNPNLYWYRQAAGRGLQLLFYSVGIGQISSEVPQNLSASRPQDRQFILSSKKLLLSDSGFYLCAWSSSGRVNEQFFGPGTRLTVL.